This T cell receptor (beta chain) was identified in a study of CD8 T cells in Susac syndrome. Random hexamers primed reverse transcription of about 0.5 to 1 ug RNA. immunoSEQ multiplex PCR amplified TCR beta CDR3 across 54 Vbeta, 13 Jbeta. TCRdb independently ran MiXCR on the immunoSEQ multiplex PCR reads; one entry per CDR3 protein. The data contain about 200,000 distinct CDR3 sequences, 95% of them singletons. V was cut by 0 bases and J by 10 bases, with 11 bases left in between. Germline loops: CDR1 SGHRS, CDR2 YFSETQ. This CDR3 is 13 amino acids long. The T cells that were sequenced for TCR beta were CD8+ and CD4+ cells from blood. The multiple sclerosis controls were treatment-naive patients with relapsing-remitting disease that was stable or active. TEMRA cells were enriched by FACS, while CD8+ and CD4+ T cells were obtained through a negative isolation that was performed magnetically.

Sequences were obtained from CD4+ T cells from PBMCs. V and J are TRBV5-1 and TRBJ2-1; D remains unclear. This clonotype was sampled from a human donor with multiple sclerosis. Here the CDR3 reads CASSLEAGREQFF. The CDR3 DNA follows: TGCGCCAGCAGCTTGGAGGCAGGCAGGGAGCAGTTCTTC.